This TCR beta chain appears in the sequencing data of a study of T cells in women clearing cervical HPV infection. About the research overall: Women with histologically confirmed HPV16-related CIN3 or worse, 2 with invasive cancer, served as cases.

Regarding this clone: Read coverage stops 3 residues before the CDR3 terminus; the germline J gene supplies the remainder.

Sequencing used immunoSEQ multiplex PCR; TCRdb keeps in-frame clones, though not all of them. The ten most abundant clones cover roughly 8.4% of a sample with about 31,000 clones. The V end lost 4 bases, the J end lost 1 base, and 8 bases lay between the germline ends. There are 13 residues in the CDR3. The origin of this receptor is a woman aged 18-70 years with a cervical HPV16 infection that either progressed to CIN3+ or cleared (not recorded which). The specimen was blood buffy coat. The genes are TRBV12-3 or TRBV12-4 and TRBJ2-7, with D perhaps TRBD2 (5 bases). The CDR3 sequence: CASSSLGSYEQYF. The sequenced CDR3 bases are TGTGCCAGCAGTTCACTAGGATCCTACGAG.